This T cell receptor beta chain was recorded in a study of human T cells and chemical hapten exposure. Background on the study: The patients were mostly female; they had alopecia areata, totalis or universalis.

As concerns this clonotype: Its antigen is still unknown.

Germline assignment: CDR1 DFQATT and CDR2 SNEGSKA (reference sequence). V shed 1 base, J shed 7 bases, and the junction held 7 bases outside the gene matches. The CDR3 has 16 amino acids. General study findings and limits: Compared with pre-sensitization or healthy control sets, expanded TCRs clustered more.

Via MiXCR, TCRdb re-called the RACE reads, giving one row per CDR3 protein. The sample has 180,000 or so distinct CDR3 sequences, approximately 20% seen once. The time point here: patch test 1, 2 weeks after DPC sensitization. As to treatment: therapeutic diphenylcyclopropenone sensitization with weekly scalp DPC. Whole blood, unfractionated, served as the material for total RNA extraction. The sequence came from a woman in her forties or fifties with alopecia areata. Some clones in this sample may be carry-over from other donors' samples. The rearrangement joins TRBV20-1 to TRBJ2-1, with 13 bases identical to TRBD2. This specimen consisted of whole blood, obtained in connection with sensitization to the hapten diphenylcyclopropenone (DPC). The CDR3, as DNA: TGCAGTGCTAGAGGGACTAGCGGGAGTTATCGGAATGAGCAGTTCTTC. Protein sequence: CSARGTSGSYRNEQFF.